This T cell receptor (beta chain) was profiled in a study of control samples from healthy donors and cancer patients. TCRdb's table, derived via immunoSEQ multiplex PCR, lists solely in-frame clones and lacks some. The table includes 400,000 to 500,000 clones, about nine tenths detected once. This clonotype was obtained from a man aged 40-55 years with head and neck cancer. Source material: PBMCs.

CDR3 sequence: CASSQDSGGTSGRGSTGELFF. DNA for the CDR3: TGTGCCAGCAGCCAAGATAGTGGGGGAACTAGCGGGAGAGGGAGCACCGGGGAGCTGTTTTTT. The chain couples TRBV4-2 to TRBJ2-2; the match to TRBD2 covers 11 bases. Germline-derived CDR1 and CDR2 are LGHNA and YNFKEQ. The CDR3 consists of 21 residues. Trimming removed 0 bases from V and 4 bases from J; junction bases left unmatched: 16.